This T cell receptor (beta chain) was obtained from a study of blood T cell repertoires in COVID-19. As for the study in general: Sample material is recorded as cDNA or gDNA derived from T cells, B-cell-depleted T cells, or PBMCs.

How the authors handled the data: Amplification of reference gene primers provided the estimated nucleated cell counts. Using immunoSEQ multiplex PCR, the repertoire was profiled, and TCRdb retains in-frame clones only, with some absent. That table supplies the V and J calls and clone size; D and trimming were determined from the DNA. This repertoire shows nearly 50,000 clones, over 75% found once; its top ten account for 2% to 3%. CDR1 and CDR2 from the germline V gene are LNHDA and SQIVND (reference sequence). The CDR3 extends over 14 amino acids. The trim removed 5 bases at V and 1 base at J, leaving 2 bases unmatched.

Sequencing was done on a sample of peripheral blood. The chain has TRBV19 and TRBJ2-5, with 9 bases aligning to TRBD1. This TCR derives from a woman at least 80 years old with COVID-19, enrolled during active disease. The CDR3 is CASSPQGAQETQYF. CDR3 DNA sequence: TGTGCCAGTAGTCCACAGGGGGCCCAAGAGACCCAGTACTTC.